Detailed here is one T cell receptor beta chain. Samples came from axillary lymph nodes draining the breast cancer. This sample is drawn from a study of breast tumors, draining lymph nodes, adjacent tissues. TCRdb called the multiplex PCR reads again in MiXCR, with one record for every CDR3 protein. The table lists about 270,000 distinct CDR3 sequences, roughly 30% of them singletons. CDR3 size: 15 residues. J gave up 1 base and V 3 bases, and 5 bases lay outside the gene matches. The germline V gene encodes CDR1 DFQATT and CDR2 SNEGSKA (reference sequence). The clonotype comes from a female donor with breast cancer. Some clones in this sample may be carry-over from other donors' samples. The chain employs TRBV20-1 and TRBJ2-5, with 10 nucleotides matching TRBD1. The sequenced material came from axillary lymph node tissue. The CDR3 here is CSASERTGGQETQYF. The CDR3 DNA reads TGCAGTGCTAGCGAAAGGACAGGGGGCCAAGAGACCCAGTACTTC.